This entry lists 20 T cell receptor beta chains sequenced from one sample in a study of cytomegalovirus exposure and HLA in healthy donors. The PCR was carried out with 60 Vbeta primers and 13 Jbeta primers. Sequenced by immunoSEQ multiplex PCR; TCRdb stores in-frame clones only, minus some. The sample carries over 200,000 clones, roughly 68% recorded once. The specimen sequenced was PBMCs. These receptors were obtained from a man in his forties in good health and CMV-seropositive.

This clone showed up just a few times. The gene calls are TRBV9 and TRBJ2-3, with 10 bases fitting TRBD2. Trimming took 1 base from V and 5 from J; bases not matched to a gene: 7. This CDR3 is 16 amino acids long. Germline V lookup: CDR1 SGDLS, CDR2 YYNGEE. This CDR3 is CASSVRSGGAGDTQYF. The CDR3, as DNA: TGTGCCAGCAGCGTACGAAGCGGGGGGGCTGGAGATACGCAGTATTTT.

This clone was counted only a few times. The DNA for the CDR3 is TGTGCCAGCAATACAGACAGGGCTCAGCCCCAGCATTTT. It is translated as CASNTDRAQPQHF. V usage is TRBV6-5 and J usage is TRBJ1-5; 7 nucleotides agree with TRBD1. The trim removed 7 bases at V and 6 bases at J, leaving 6 bases unmatched. Germline V lookup: CDR1 MNHEY, CDR2 SVGAGI. The CDR3 is 13 residues long.

This clone was observed a handful of times. The V call is TRBV27, the J call TRBJ2-7; TRBD1 is a possible D gene (5 bases). Germline loops: CDR1 MNHEY, CDR2 SMNVEV (reference sequence). The V end lost 1 base, the J end lost 2 bases, and 9 bases lay between the germline ends. The CDR3 runs to 14 residues. This CDR3 is CASSLYRSAYEQYF. DNA for the CDR3: TGTGCCAGCAGTTTATACAGGTCAGCCTACGAGCAGTACTTC.

Concerning this clone: Different DNA sequences within this sample yield the same CDR3. V gene TRBV18 combines with J gene TRBJ1-2; the D gene is possibly TRBD1 (5 bases). Trimming stripped 2 bases from V and 4 bases from J, with 8 bases between. The CDR3 is made up of 13 amino acids. Germline V gives CDR1 KGHSH, CDR2 LQKENI. CDR3 in amino acids: CASSPGQGYGYTF. CDR3 sequence (DNA): TGTGCCAGCTCACCAGGCCAGGGCTATGGCTACACCTTC.

The genes are TRBV5-8 and TRBJ2-2; tentative D call: TRBD2 (6 bases). Germline CDR1 SGHTS, CDR2 YDEGEE. The CDR3 runs to 16 residues. Trimming removed 3 bases from V and 0 bases from J, with 12 bases in between. The CDR3 sequence is CASSSTSPTNTGELFF. CDR3 in DNA: TGTGCCAGCAGCTCCACTAGCCCCACGAACACCGGGGAGCTGTTTTTT. The whole variable domain, filled in from reference TRBV5-8 and TRBJ2-2, reads EAGVTQSPTHLIKTRGQQATLRCSPISGHTSVYWYQQALGLGLQFLLWYDEGEERNRGNFPPRFSGRQFPNYSSELNVNALELEDSALYLCASSSTSPTNTGELFFGEGSRLTVL.

The chain recombines TRBV28 with TRBJ2-2; no clear D gene. CDR1 and CDR2 from the germline V gene are MDHEN and SYDVKM. Trimming pared 3 bases from V and 0 bases from J, leaving 11 bases between. The length of the CDR3 is 16 residues. The CDR3 spells CASSFLDPSNTGELFF. CDR3 nucleotide sequence: TGTGCCAGCAGTTTTTTAGATCCTTCGAACACCGGGGAGCTGTTTTTT.

CDR3 in amino acids: CASSEATSGGSPQYF. For the CDR3, the DNA is TGTGCCAGCAGTGAGGCGACTAGCGGGGGGTCCCCACAGTACTTC. The J gene is TRBJ2-7, the V gene TRBV6-1, with 13 bases that match TRBD2. Trimming at V came to 3 bases and at J to 10 bases, leaving 9 bases not matched to a gene. CDR1 is MNHNS and CDR2 is SASEGT in the germline V gene. The CDR3 extends over 15 amino acids.

This chain joins TRBV27 and TRBJ1-2, with 9 bases lining up with TRBD1. V lost 5 bases and J lost 8; bases outside the gene matches: 6. The CDR3 is 13 residues long. Germline-derived CDR1 and CDR2 are MNHEY and SMNVEV (reference sequence). The CDR3 DNA is TGTGCCAGCAGTGTCGGGACAGGGAGGGGCTACACCTTC. Amino acid sequence: CASSVGTGRGYTF.

The V gene is TRBV27, the J gene TRBJ2-5; unclear D gene. Looked up from germline, CDR1 is MNHEY and CDR2 is SMNVEV (reference sequence). The CDR3 is 11 residues long. V lost 5 bases to trimming and J lost 4 bases, with 5 bases between them. CDR3: CASSTRETQYF. The CDR3 region has the DNA TGTGCCAGCAGTACACGAGAGACCCAGTACTTC.

V usage is TRBV2 and J usage is TRBJ2-1; TRBD1 aligns across 10 bases. Germline trimming cut 8 bases from V and 6 bases from J; bases unmatched to any gene: 7. This CDR3 contains 14 residues. Per germline, CDR1 SNHLY and CDR2 FYNNEI. The CDR3 DNA is TGTGCCAGCCCGACGGGACAGGGGCTCAATGAGCAGTTCTTC. Its protein product is CASPTGQGLNEQFF.

The chain joins TRBV6-5 to TRBJ2-2; D may be TRBD1 (5 bases). The CDR3 is 13 amino acids. V was trimmed by 6 bases and J by 7 bases, leaving 12 bases between them. The germline gives CDR1 MNHEY, CDR2 SVGAGI. The CDR3 region is CASSLGPYGELFF. The CDR3 coding sequence is TGTGCCAGCAGCTTGGGGCCCTACGGGGAGCTGTTTTTT.

The chain joins TRBV13 to TRBJ2-2, with D maybe TRBD2 (7 bases). The V end lost 5 bases, the J end lost 1 base, and 11 bases lay between the germline ends. The CDR3 runs to 15 residues. CDR1 and CDR2 from the germline V gene are PRHDT and FYEKMQ (reference sequence). CDR3 bases: TGTGCCAGCAGCGGGGGGGGGCTGAACACCGGGGAGCTGTTTTTT. Translating gives CASSGGGLNTGELFF.

The chain is built from TRBV9 and TRBJ1-3; 12 bases map to TRBD1. This CDR3 has 17 residues. V was clipped by 4 bases and J by 0 bases; unmatched bases: 5. The germline CDR1 and CDR2 sequences are SGDLS and YYNGEE. The chain's CDR3 is CASSLGTGGSSGNTIYF. In nucleotides, the CDR3 is TGTGCCAGCAGCCTCGGGACAGGGGGCTCCTCTGGAAACACCATATATTTT.

This chain joins TRBV7-9 and TRBJ1-2; TRBD1 agrees at 7 bases. Germline V gene sequence: CDR1 SEHNR, CDR2 FQNEAQ (reference sequence). The junction had 7 bases not matched to a gene; V was cut back by 3 bases and J by 3 bases. The CDR3 covers 15 residues. CDR3 region: CASSLEKGAYYGYTF. Here the CDR3 DNA reads TGTGCCAGCAGCTTGGAAAAGGGGGCGTACTATGGCTACACCTTC. The full variable domain, completed using reference TRBV7-9 and TRBJ1-2, is DTGVSQNPRHKITKRGQNVTFRCDPISEHNRLYWYRQTLGQGPEFLTYFQNEAQLEKSRLLSDRFSAERPKGSFSTLEIQRTEQGDSAMYLCASSLEKGAYYGYTFGSGTRLTVV.

The chain links TRBV19 to TRBJ2-7; possible D gene TRBD1, 5 bases. This CDR3 comprises 16 residues. Trimming pared 7 bases from V and 2 bases from J, leaving 21 bases between. Germline V gene lookup returns CDR1 LNHDA and CDR2 SQIVND (reference sequence). The CDR3 loop is CASKRNYDSLTYEQYF. In DNA form, the CDR3 reads TGTGCCAGTAAAAGAAATTATGACAGTCTAACCTACGAGCAGTACTTC.

This chain connects TRBV6-6 to TRBJ2-7, with TRBD2 matching over 10 bases. From germline, CDR1 is MNHNY and CDR2 SVGAGI (reference sequence). The CDR3 has 15 amino acids. V lost 3 bases and J lost 0; bases outside the gene matches: 2. Here the CDR3 reads CASSYGTSDSYEQYF. The CDR3 DNA reads TGTGCCAGCAGTTATGGGACTAGCGACTCCTACGAGCAGTACTTC.

The genes are TRBV13 and TRBJ2-7; weak D call: TRBD2 (6 bases). CDR1 and CDR2 from the germline V gene are PRHDT and FYEKMQ (reference sequence). The CDR3 length is 14 residues. Trimming removed 5 bases at V and 2 bases at J, with 13 bases between. The CDR3 DNA is TGTGCCAGCAGCCCCCGGGGGTTAACCTACGAGCAGTACTTC. Protein: CASSPRGLTYEQYF.

V and J are TRBV7-2 and TRBJ2-5; 7 bases fit TRBD1. Looked up from germline, CDR1 is SGHTA and CDR2 is FQGNSA. The V and J ends lost 5 bases and 5 bases, in that order; junction bases with no gene match: 11. This CDR3 has 15 residues. CDR3 sequence (DNA): TGTGCCAGCAGCCCCGCAGGGGGTATTTTGGAGACCCAGTACTTC. The encoded protein is CASSPAGGILETQYF. Based on the CDR3 plus reference TRBV7-2 and TRBJ2-5, the full variable domain is GAGVSQSPSNKVTEKGKDVELRCDPISGHTALYWYRQSLGQGLEFLIYFQGNSAPDKSGLPSDRFSAERTGGSVSTLTIQRTQQEDSAVYLCASSPAGGILETQYFGPGTRLLVL.

This chain uses TRBV2 with TRBJ2-1; TRBD1 matches at 7 bases. The CDR3 loop spans 11 amino acids. The germline V gene has CDR1 SNHLY and CDR2 FYNNEI. Trimming took 9 bases from V and 6 from J; bases not matched to a gene: 2. CDR3 sequence (DNA): TGTGCCAGGACAGGGCGCAATGAGCAGTTCTTC. Its translation is CARTGRNEQFF.

This rearrangement joins TRBV27 to TRBJ1-1; tentative D call: TRBD1 (5 bases). Trimming took off 5 bases at V and 4 bases at J, with 17 bases between the two ends. In germline, CDR1 is MNHEY, CDR2 SMNVEV (reference sequence). The CDR3 has 15 residues. In DNA, the CDR3 is TGTGCCAGCAGTCCTAACCGGGGGGGAGGCACTGAAGCTTTCTTT. As protein: CASSPNRGGGTEAFF.